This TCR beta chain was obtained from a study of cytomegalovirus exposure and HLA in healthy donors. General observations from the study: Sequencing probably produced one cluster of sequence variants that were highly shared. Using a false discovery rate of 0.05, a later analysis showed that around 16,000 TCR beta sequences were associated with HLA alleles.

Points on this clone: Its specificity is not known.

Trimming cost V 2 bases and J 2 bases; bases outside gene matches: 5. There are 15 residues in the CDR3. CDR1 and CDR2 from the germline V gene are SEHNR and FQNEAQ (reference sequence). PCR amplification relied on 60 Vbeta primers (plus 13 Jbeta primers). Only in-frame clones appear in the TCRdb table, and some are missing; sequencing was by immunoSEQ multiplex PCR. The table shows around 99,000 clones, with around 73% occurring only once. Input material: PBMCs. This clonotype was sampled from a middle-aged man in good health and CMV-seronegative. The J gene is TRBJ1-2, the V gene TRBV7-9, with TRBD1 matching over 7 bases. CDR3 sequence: CASSLSWGQNYGYTF. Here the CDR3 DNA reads TGTGCCAGCAGCTTAAGTTGGGGACAGAACTATGGCTACACCTTC.